The 18 T cell receptor beta chains below were found in one sample sequenced in a study of blood T cells in healthy people across ages. Through a sample-barcoded 5' primer and a J-beta primer mix, a second PCR was run for roughly 6 to 11 cycles. TCRdb ran MiXCR on the 5' RACE reads and lists one entry per CDR3 protein. The sample consists of some 1.4 million distinct CDR3 sequences, 42% of them appearing once. The sequenced sample was blood. These receptors were taken from a young woman in good health.

The chain joins TRBV24-1 to TRBJ2-3; 7 nucleotides line up with TRBD1. CDR3 length equals 15 residues. V gave up 3 bases and J gave up 0 bases; unmatched junction bases: 2. Germline CDR1 is KGHDR and CDR2 is SFDVKD. CDR3 sequence reads: CATSDTTGSTDTQYF. The CDR3 bases are TGTGCCACCAGTGATACGACAGGGAGCACAGATACGCAGTATTTT.

The V gene is TRBV4-2, the J gene TRBJ2-7; D uncertain. The J call could be wrong; TRBJ2-5 is a better fit for the DNA end. Germline V gives CDR1 LGHNA, CDR2 YNFKEQ. This CDR3 comprises 17 residues. The CDR3 sequence: CASSQDESFAWLETQYF. The CDR3 nucleotides are TGTGCCAGCAGCCAAGATGAAAGTTTTGCGTGGTTGGAGACCCAGTACTTC.

This clonotype was counted once. The chain carries TRBV7-8 and TRBJ2-4, with TRBD1 identical over 8 bases. With V trimmed by 3 bases and J by 13 bases, 11 bases remained unmatched. The CDR3 covers 14 residues. Germline lookup yields CDR1 SGHVS and CDR2 FQNEAQ. The CDR3 nucleotides read TGTGCCAGCAGCTTTCAGGGGGCGCACGGGGAGCAGTACTTC. This codes for CASSFQGAHGEQYF. The whole variable domain, remainder taken from reference TRBV7-8 and TRBJ2-4, is GAGVSQSPRYKVAKRGQDVALRCDPISGHVSLFWYQQALGQGPEFLTYFQNEAQLDKSGLPSDRFFAERPEGSVSTLKIQRTQQEDSAVYLCASSFQGAHGEQYFGAGTRLSVL.

As for this clonotype: Germline and junction disagree at one end, which may indicate a read error. The chain recombines TRBV9 with TRBJ1-5; tentative D call: TRBD1 (5 bases). This CDR3 is built from 13 residues. Germline lookup yields CDR1 SGDLS and CDR2 YYNGEE. The CDR3, as DNA: TGTGCCGGCAGCGTTGGGGCCCCCCAGCCCCAGCATTTT. Its translation: CAGSVGAPQPQHF.

This clonotype was picked up a small number of times. V is TRBV5-1 and J is TRBJ2-5; D unresolved. Deletions cut 3 bases from V and 11 bases from J, with 14 bases between. CDR1 and CDR2 (germline): SGHRS, YFSETQ. The CDR3 is 12 residues long. CDR3 nucleotides: TGCGCCAGCAGCTCCAACTCCAATGAGCAGTACTTC. Residues: CASSSNSNEQYF. The full variable domain, completed using reference TRBV5-1 and TRBJ2-5, is KAGVTQTPRYLIKTRGQQVTLSCSPISGHRSVSWYQQTPGQGLQFLFEYFSETQRNKGNFPGRFSGRQFSNSRSEMNVSTLELGDSALYLCASSSNSNEQYFGPGTRLLVL.

The V and J genes are TRBV7-9 and TRBJ2-1, with 11 positions matching TRBD2. V shed 4 bases and J 4 bases; nucleotides not matched to a gene: 9. CDR3 length: 17 amino acids. Per germline, CDR1 SEHNR and CDR2 FQNEAQ (reference sequence). The CDR3 region is CASSWDGTSGVYNEQFF. CDR3 in DNA: TGTGCCAGCAGCTGGGACGGGACTAGCGGAGTATACAATGAGCAGTTCTTC.

V is TRBV19 and J is TRBJ2-1; TRBD2 aligns across 10 bases. Unmatched junction bases numbered 9, after V lost 5 bases and J lost 2 bases. This CDR3 has 17 residues. CDR1 and CDR2 from the germline V gene are LNHDA and SQIVND (reference sequence). CDR3: CASSAHPGLATYNEQFF. CDR3 DNA: TGTGCCAGTAGTGCCCATCCGGGACTAGCGACCTACAATGAGCAGTTCTTC.

The rearrangement joins TRBV2 to TRBJ1-4; tentatively, D is TRBD1 (5 bases). The CDR3 totals 15 residues. Germline V CDR1 and CDR2: SNHLY, FYNNEI. Trimming shortened V by 2 bases and J by 10 bases, and 17 bases separated the two germline ends. The CDR3 loop reads CASSESGRSGGKLFF. CDR3 bases: TGTGCCAGCAGTGAATCAGGGAGGTCGGGTGGAAAACTGTTTTTT.

This clonotype came up once. CDR3 amino acids: CASSLFLPGELFF. The CDR3 bases are TGTGCCAGCAGCCTTTTCCTCCCCGGGGAGCTGTTTTTT. This chain uses TRBV2 with TRBJ2-2; D remains unclear. The germline V gene has CDR1 SNHLY and CDR2 FYNNEI. V lost 6 bases and J 6 bases, leaving 11 bases between the germline ends. The CDR3 totals 13 residues.

The gene calls are TRBV3-1 and TRBJ2-5; no clear D gene. Germline assignment: CDR1 LGHDT and CDR2 YNNKEL (reference sequence). This CDR3 is 11 amino acids long. The CDR3 bases are TGTGCTGTGACTTACCAAGAGACCCAGTACTTC. This translates into CAVTYQETQYF.

This clonotype was detected only a few times. The rearrangement uses TRBV3-1 and TRBJ2-5; D tentatively reads TRBD1 or TRBD2 (5 bases each). The CDR3 consists of 16 residues. Trimming removed 4 bases from V and 5 bases from J, with 20 bases in between. The V gene's germline CDR1 is LGHDT and CDR2 YNNKEL (reference sequence). The CDR3 coding sequence is TGTGCCAGCAGCCCTCCAGGTGGGACGCCCGTGGAGACCCAGTACTTC. Protein: CASSPPGGTPVETQYF.

This clonotype was recorded a few times. A much larger clone sits a single nucleotide away, making a read error possible. This sequence joins TRBV4-1 and TRBJ2-1; no definite D call. Germline lookup yields CDR1 MGHRA and CDR2 YSYEKL. The CDR3 contains 11 residues. CDR3 DNA: TGCGCCAGCATCCAATACAATGAGCAGTTCTTC. It encodes CASIQYNEQFF.

The chain links TRBV2 to TRBJ2-2; 7 nucleotides agree with TRBD1. With 8 bases clipped from V and 2 bases from J, the junction kept 8 bases outside the gene matches. This CDR3 is built from 15 residues. Germline V lookup: CDR1 SNHLY, CDR2 FYNNEI. The CDR3 nucleotides are TGTGCCAGCGCCCGGGACAGCCCTAACACCGGGGAGCTGTTTTTT. This encodes CASARDSPNTGELFF. Together with reference TRBV2 and TRBJ2-2, the CDR3 gives the full variable domain: EPEVTQTPSHQVTQMGQEVILRCVPISNHLYFYWYRQILGQKVEFLVSFYNNEISEKSEIFDDQFSVERPDGSNFTLKIRSTKLEDSAMYFCASARDSPNTGELFFGEGSRLTVL.

V and J are TRBV7-2 and TRBJ2-7; 10 nucleotides agree with TRBD1. The V gene's germline CDR1 is SGHTA and CDR2 FQGNSA. V lost 0 bases and J lost 2; bases outside the gene matches: 10. The CDR3 extends over 18 amino acids. The CDR3 loop is CASSLASQGTGVPYEQYF. As DNA, the CDR3 is TGTGCCAGCAGCTTAGCATCTCAGGGGACAGGGGTTCCCTACGAGCAGTACTTC.

The chain uses TRBV10-3 and TRBJ2-7; tentative D call: TRBD2 (7 bases). Germline CDR1 reads ENHRY; CDR2 reads SYGVKD. V was cut by 6 bases and J by 5 bases, with 17 bases left in between. This CDR3 has 14 amino acids. Here the CDR3 DNA reads TGTGCCATCAGGGTGGGAGGGGGGCTCAACGAGCAGTACTTC. Translated: CAIRVGGGLNEQYF.

This clonotype occurred a few times. The rearrangement joins TRBV3-1 to TRBJ1-2, with 8 nucleotides matching TRBD1. V lost 4 bases, J lost 7 bases, and 14 bases stayed unmatched. This CDR3 region has 16 residues. Germline V lookup: CDR1 LGHDT, CDR2 YNNKEL (reference sequence). CDR3 bases: TGTGCCAGCAGCCGGACAGGGTTCGGGAATGGTGGTGGCTACACCTTC. Translating it yields CASSRTGFGNGGGYTF.

This clonotype was counted between two and nine times. This rearrangement joins TRBV6-5 to TRBJ1-3; perhaps TRBD1 as D (5 bases). In germline, CDR1 is MNHEY, CDR2 SVGAGI. The CDR3 extends over 17 amino acids. V was shortened by 0 bases and J by 0 bases, with 12 bases between the two germline ends. The CDR3 sequence is CASSYSEGFLSGNTIYF. The DNA of the CDR3 is TGTGCCAGCAGTTACTCGGAGGGGTTCCTCTCTGGAAACACCATATATTTT.

CDR3 coding DNA: TGTGCCAGCAGTTACTCGATGGTTCATCTGAACACTGAAGCTTTCTTT. This sequence encodes CASSYSMVHLNTEAFF. The rearrangement uses TRBV6-2 or TRBV6-3 and TRBJ1-1; D is undetermined. The CDR3 contains 16 residues. Trimming removed 0 bases at V and 0 bases at J, with 11 bases between. The germline gives CDR1 MNHEY, CDR2 SVGEGT.